This T cell receptor beta chain was retrieved from a study of cytomegalovirus exposure and HLA in healthy donors. Study-wide findings and caveats: The likely origin of a cluster of highly shared sequence variants was a sequencing artifact.

As for this clone: Its antigen remains unknown.

PCR primers comprised 60 Vbeta and 13 Jbeta primers. Profiled with immunoSEQ multiplex PCR; TCRdb holds only in-frame clones, not every one. The table lists 57,000 or so clones, more than 70% of them singletons. Losses at the gene ends were 5 bases for V and 4 bases for J; bases not matched to a gene: 7. Germline CDR1 reads ENHRY; CDR2 reads SYGVKD. This CDR3 spans 14 amino acids. Specimen: PBMCs. The chain is built from TRBV10-3 and TRBJ2-7; 8 bases fit TRBD1. This clonotype was obtained from a man aged 50 to 59 in good health and CMV-seropositive. The CDR3 protein is CAISKDRGAYEQYF. DNA for the CDR3: TGTGCCATCAGTAAAGACAGGGGCGCGTACGAGCAGTACTTC.